This is a list of T cell receptor beta chains from one sample in a study of CD8 T cells in ankylosing spondylitis. MiXCR was run by TCRdb on the 5' RACE reads, yielding one entry per CDR3 protein. The data hold approximately 440,000 distinct CDR3 sequences, with roughly 18% observed a single time. The sequenced sample consisted of blood, either unsorted or a sorted T cell fraction (not recorded which). All receptors derive from a male donor with ankylosing spondylitis. Both conserved end residues are trimmed from each CDR3. D genes are given only for firm matches. Size values are once, few and many counts, or a class for expanded clones, and some rows have none.

j_call v_call clone_size d_call cdr3_aa
TRBJ2-1 TRBV20-1 many - SASVSPSYNEQF
TRBJ2-7 TRBV20-1 few TRBD1 SAPGQGLSYEQY
TRBJ1-3 TRBV7-9 - TRBD1 ASSLGQAAGNTIY
TRBJ1-6 TRBV5-1 - - ASSFQEDSRNRSPLH
TRBJ2-3 TRBV5-1 many - ASSLAQSGIDTQY
TRBJ1-1 TRBV20-1 few - SARDIEGEAF
TRBJ2-1 TRBV9 - TRBD2 ASSTRLAGSRAEQF
TRBJ2-3 TRBV7-2 few - ASSKPRAADTQY
TRBJ1-4 TRBV2 - TRBD1 ASSRKDRGNEKLF
TRBJ1-1 TRBV2 few - ASSKRLSEAF
TRBJ2-3 TRBV29-1 few - SGTGLGGDTQY
TRBJ2-2 TRBV11-3 few TRBD1 ASSFGQGDTGELF
TRBJ2-4 TRBV29-1 many - SAGLAKNIQY
TRBJ1-2 TRBV19 - - ASTPDGGHSYGYT
TRBJ1-1 TRBV5-6 - - ASSLSGVNEAC
TRBJ2-1 TRBV14 - TRBD2 ASSPGGGQF
TRBJ1-1 TRBV14 - - ASSQVSRMGEAF
TRBJ2-7 TRBV7-9 - TRBD1 ASSSDRAWEEQY
TRBJ1-1 TRBV12-3/TRBV12-4 many - ASSLGGSEAF
TRBJ2-1 TRBV15 many - ATSRGTPPYNEQF
TRBJ1-6 TRBV28 - TRBD1 ASTPRGTARVSPLH
TRBJ1-2 TRBV12-3/TRBV12-4 few - ASRKTGSYGYT
TRBJ1-5 TRBV5-8 - - ASSPNNNQPQH
TRBJ2-5 TRBV20-1 - TRBD2 SAGLVQETQY
TRBJ1-5 TRBV12-3/TRBV12-4 many - ASSSQGSNQPQH
TRBJ1-5 TRBV20-1 - TRBD1 SAPGTDNQPQH
TRBJ2-3 TRBV20-1 few TRBD2 SAPASGGAPDTQY
TRBJ1-3 TRBV29-1 - - SVARARGNTIY
TRBJ2-7 TRBV9 few - ASSVVETSYEQY
TRBJ2-1 TRBV7-2 few - ASSLKGQGDEQF
TRBJ2-2 TRBV12-3/TRBV12-4 many - ASSHMAPGELF
TRBJ2-1 TRBV7-9 - TRBD2 ASSLWPAGYNEQF
TRBJ1-4 TRBV4-1 - - ASSQDPATNEKLF
TRBJ2-2 TRBV20-1 few - SARGSPAAGELF
TRBJ2-2 TRBV5-1 many - ASSRDLAGELF
TRBJ2-5 TRBV28 - TRBD1 ASSTTGVKQETQY
TRBJ2-5 TRBV3-1 - TRBD2 ASSPPLAGGPETQY
TRBJ2-7 TRBV6-2/TRBV6-3 - - ASRPDSFHEQY
TRBJ1-4 TRBV7-2 - TRBD1 ASSRDSPATNEKLF
TRBJ2-2 TRBV4-1 - TRBD2 ASSQDKRTSGITGELF
TRBJ1-1 TRBV11-2 few - ASSEYTEAF